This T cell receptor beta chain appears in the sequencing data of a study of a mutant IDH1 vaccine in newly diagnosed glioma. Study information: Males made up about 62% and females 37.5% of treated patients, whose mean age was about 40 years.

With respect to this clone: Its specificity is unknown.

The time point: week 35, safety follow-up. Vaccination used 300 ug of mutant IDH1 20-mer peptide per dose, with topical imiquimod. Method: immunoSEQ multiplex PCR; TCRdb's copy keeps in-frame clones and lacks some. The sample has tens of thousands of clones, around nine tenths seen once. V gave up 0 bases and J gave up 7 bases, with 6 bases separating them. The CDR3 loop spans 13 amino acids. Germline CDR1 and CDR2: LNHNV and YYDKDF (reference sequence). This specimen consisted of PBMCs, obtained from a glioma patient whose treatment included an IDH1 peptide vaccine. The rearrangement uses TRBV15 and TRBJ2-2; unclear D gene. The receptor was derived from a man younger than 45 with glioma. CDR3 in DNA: TGTGCCACCAGCAGAGATAACGTCGGGGAGCTGTTTTTT. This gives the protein CATSRDNVGELFF.